One and the same sample provided the 19 T cell receptor beta chains below, sequenced in a study of T cell repertoires in cytomegalovirus infection. TCRdb re-derived calls from the reads in MiXCR, one entry per CDR3 protein. The repertoire holds some 400,000 distinct CDR3 sequences, with approximately 32% as singletons. Sequencing was performed on PBMCs. The source is a human donor in good health (CMV status not recorded). Some clones in this sample may be carry-over from other donors' samples.

The V call is TRBV5-4, the J call TRBJ1-6, with D possibly matching TRBD1 (5 bases). V was shortened by 4 bases and J by 10 bases, with 24 bases between the two germline ends. In germline, CDR1 is SGHNT, CDR2 YYREEE (reference sequence). The CDR3 spans 17 residues. Here the CDR3 DNA reads TGTGCCAGCAGCCCCGCTCCGACAGCCCCGGCGGAGTCACCCCTCCACTTT. It is translated as CASSPAPTAPAESPLHF.

The chain couples TRBV12-3 or TRBV12-4 to TRBJ2-5, with TRBD2 as a possible D gene (6 bases). The CDR3 totals 15 residues. The V gene lost 5 bases and the J gene lost 1 base, with 14 bases spanning the gap. The CDR3 reads CASSLGTQIQETQYF. In nucleotides, the CDR3 is TGTGCCAGCAGTCTCGGGACTCAGATCCAAGAGACCCAGTACTTC.

Points on this clonotype: With a much larger clone just one base away, this may be a read error. It is likely a read error, because the conserved phenylalanine at the end of the CDR3 is missing. The chain is built from TRBV6-2 or TRBV6-3 and TRBJ2-7, with a weak D call TRBD2 (6 bases). The V end lost 7 bases, the J end lost 1 base, and 11 bases lay between the germline ends. The CDR3 length is 13 residues. The germline gives CDR1 MNHEY, CDR2 SVGEGT. In nucleotides, the CDR3 is TGTGCCAGCAAACCCGGACTATCCTACGAGCAGTACTGC. It specifies CASKPGLSYEQYC.

The chain joins TRBV19 to TRBJ1-2; no firm D call. Germline V CDR1 and CDR2: LNHDA, SQIVND (reference sequence). The CDR3 is made up of 13 amino acids. The V and J ends lost 6 bases and 12 bases respectively, with 20 bases between them. CDR3 nucleotides: TGTGCCAGTAGCATCGAGGATACCGCGCGAAACACCTTC. It encodes CASSIEDTARNTF. Full variable domain (missing parts from reference TRBV19 and TRBJ1-2): DGGITQSPKYLFRKEGQNVTLSCEQNLNHDAMYWYRQDPGQGLRLIYYSQIVNDFQKGDIAEGYSVSREKKESFPLTVTSAQKNPTAFYLCASSIEDTARNTFGSGTRLTVV.

The chain has TRBV7-9 and TRBJ2-1; the D is unclear. Trimming cost V 5 bases and J 2 bases, with 7 bases left between them. CDR1 and CDR2 (germline): SEHNR, FQNEAQ (reference sequence). The CDR3 has 13 amino acids. CDR3 amino acids: CASSPNPYNEQFF. For the CDR3, the DNA is TGTGCCAGCAGCCCTAACCCCTACAATGAGCAGTTCTTC.

This clonotype was counted between two and nine times. This sequence joins TRBV6-5 and TRBJ1-2; 8 bases fit TRBD1. Trimming at V came to 6 bases and at J to 7 bases, leaving 4 bases not matched to a gene. CDR1 is MNHEY, CDR2 SVGAGI, per germline. This CDR3 contains 12 residues. Here the CDR3 DNA reads TGTGCCAGCAGACAGGGGACAGGTGGCTACACCTTC. Translated, it gives CASRQGTGGYTF.

The chain uses TRBV19 and TRBJ2-1, with 7 bases lining up with TRBD2. The CDR3 extends over 16 amino acids. Unmatched junction bases numbered 14, after V lost 10 bases and J lost 2 bases. In germline, CDR1 is LNHDA, CDR2 SQIVND (reference sequence). The CDR3 bases are TGTGCCACGCGCCCTGAGGCTAGCGGTACCTACAATGAGCAGTTCTTC. Translation gives CATRPEASGTYNEQFF. The complete variable domain, with remaining parts taken from reference TRBV19 and TRBJ2-1, reads DGGITQSPKYLFRKEGQNVTLSCEQNLNHDAMYWYRQDPGQGLRLIYYSQIVNDFQKGDIAEGYSVSREKKESFPLTVTSAQKNPTAFYLCATRPEASGTYNEQFFGPGTRLTVL.

In this sample, this clonotype turned up a few times. The V and J genes are TRBV12-5 and TRBJ1-5; a weak D match, TRBD1 (6 bases). This CDR3 has 14 amino acids. Deletions cut 5 bases from V and 2 bases from J, with 10 bases between. The germline gives CDR1 LGHNT, CDR2 FRNRAP. The DNA for the CDR3 is TGTGCTAGTGGTCCAGGGGTTCGCAATCAGCCCCAGCATTTT. Translation gives CASGPGVRNQPQHF.

The chain links TRBV19 to TRBJ1-1; 9 bases fit TRBD1. The CDR3 runs 17 residues. J was trimmed by 5 bases and V by 4 bases; bases with no gene match: 14. Germline assignment: CDR1 LNHDA and CDR2 SQIVND (reference sequence). Written as DNA, the CDR3 is TGTGCCAGTAGTACCCCCAAAACATACAGGGGGCGTACTGAAGCTTTCTTT. Its protein is CASSTPKTYRGRTEAFF.

This clonotype was observed many times. The rearrangement links TRBV5-5 to TRBJ2-5; TRBD1 matches at 11 bases. Germline assignment: CDR1 SGHKS and CDR2 YYEKEE (reference sequence). After removal of 4 bases from V and 1 base from J, the junction contained 6 bases not matched to a gene. CDR3 size: 16 residues. The CDR3 loop reads CASSPGQGVSQETQYF. The CDR3, as DNA: TGTGCCAGCAGCCCGGGACAGGGGGTGAGCCAAGAGACCCAGTACTTC.

This clonotype was detected a few times. The chain employs TRBV6-2 or TRBV6-3 and TRBJ2-2, with 9 bases fitting TRBD2. V lost 6 bases to trimming and J lost 3 bases; unmatched junction nucleotides: 5. CDR3 length: 15 residues. Germline CDR1 reads MNHEY; CDR2 reads SVGEGT. The CDR3 protein is CASRPTSGYTGELFF. In DNA form, the CDR3 reads TGTGCCAGCAGACCGACTAGCGGCTACACCGGGGAGCTGTTTTTT.

This clonotype occurred a few times. J is TRBJ2-5 and V is TRBV20-1; weak D call: TRBD1 (6 bases). The CDR3 consists of 15 residues. Germline CDR1 and CDR2: DFQATT and SNEGSKA (reference sequence). V lost 3 bases to trimming and J lost 1 base, with 15 bases between them. CDR3 residues: CSASAGTRAQETQYF. The CDR3 DNA is TGCAGTGCTAGTGCCGGGACACGGGCCCAAGAGACCCAGTACTTC.

This chain uses TRBV28 with TRBJ2-7, with D unresolved. Trimming stripped 5 bases from V and 5 bases from J, with 13 bases between. The germline V gene encodes CDR1 MDHEN and CDR2 SYDVKM. This CDR3 has 13 residues. The CDR3 bases are TGTGCCAGCAGTGCCGCTGGGGTGCACGAGCAGTACTTC. This gives the protein CASSAAGVHEQYF.

The V gene is TRBV20-1, the J gene TRBJ1-2; 7 bases match TRBD1. The CDR3 totals 14 residues. The ends lost 5 bases at V and 4 bases at J; junction bases unmatched: 10. CDR1 and CDR2 from the germline V gene are DFQATT and SNEGSKA (reference sequence). The CDR3 loop reads CSAVDREGGYGYTF. The CDR3 nucleotides are TGCAGTGCTGTTGACAGGGAAGGGGGCTATGGCTACACCTTC.

This sequence joins TRBV12-3 or TRBV12-4 and TRBJ1-2; 8 bases fit TRBD1. V gave up 5 bases and J gave up 5 bases; unmatched junction bases: 4. CDR3 length: 13 amino acids. In DNA form, the CDR3 reads TGTGCCAGCAGTAAGGACAGGGAATATGGCTACACCTTC. Its protein is CASSKDREYGYTF.

V usage is TRBV6-6 and J usage is TRBJ2-1; a possible D gene is TRBD1 (6 bases). V was cut by 5 bases and J by 4 bases, with 18 bases left in between. The CDR3 extends over 16 amino acids. Germline values: CDR1 MNHNY, CDR2 SVGAGI (reference sequence). The CDR3 reads CASSGGPRGWYNEQFF. CDR3 sequence (DNA): TGTGCCAGCAGTGGAGGACCCAGGGGATGGTACAATGAGCAGTTCTTC.

This clonotype appeared a few times. J is TRBJ1-2 and V is TRBV7-2; D is undetermined. Germline lookup yields CDR1 SGHTA and CDR2 FQGNSA. Trimming took 1 base from V and 1 from J, leaving 16 bases between them. The CDR3 contains 17 residues. CDR3 loop: CASSLGMGFPINYGYTF. The CDR3 coding sequence is TGTGCCAGCAGCTTAGGGATGGGTTTCCCTATTAACTATGGCTACACCTTC.

The table lists this clonotype with many counts. The chain joins TRBV12-3 or TRBV12-4 to TRBJ1-5; D is possibly TRBD1 (5 bases). Deletions cut 6 bases from V and 1 base from J, with 10 bases between. CDR3 length equals 14 residues. The CDR3 region is CASSSKGSNQPQHF. The CDR3 DNA is TGTGCCAGCAGCTCAAAGGGGAGCAATCAGCCCCAGCATTTT.

This chain joins TRBV7-9 and TRBJ1-3; D call uncertain. Germline CDR1 SEHNR, CDR2 FQNEAQ (reference sequence). The CDR3 contains 16 residues. V was shortened by 1 base and J by 1 base, with 11 bases between the two germline ends. CDR3 amino acids: CASSLGWALSGNTIYF. The CDR3 DNA sequence: TGTGCCAGCAGCTTAGGGTGGGCCCTATCTGGAAACACCATATATTTT.